Below, 8 T cell receptor beta chains from the same sample are listed, as sequenced in a study of a mutant IDH1 vaccine in newly diagnosed glioma. As to time point: week 47, end of study. Doses of 300 ug of mutant IDH1 20-mer peptide were given with topical imiquimod. The antigens for these receptors are not known. Assay: immunoSEQ multiplex PCR; the TCRdb copy retains only in-frame clones and omits some. The sample lists around 50,000 clones; roughly 84% were seen once. This specimen consisted of PBMCs, obtained from a glioma patient whose treatment included an IDH1 peptide vaccine. The receptors derive from a woman in her twenties or thirties with glioma. Some clones in this sample may be carry-over from other donors' samples.

This chain joins TRBV19 and TRBJ1-1; D remains unclear. Trimming removed 5 bases from V and 7 bases from J, with 17 bases in between. Germline-derived CDR1 and CDR2 are LNHDA and SQIVND (reference sequence). The CDR3 consists of 14 residues. CDR3 protein: CASSAPGRVNEAFF. CDR3 DNA: TGTGCCAGTAGTGCCCCCGGGAGGGTGAATGAAGCTTTCTTT.

The rearrangement joins TRBV7-2 to TRBJ2-7; tentatively, D is TRBD2 (6 bases). Germline V gene sequence: CDR1 SGHTA, CDR2 FQGNSA. The CDR3 has 14 residues. Trimming left V 2 bases short and J 2 bases short, with 10 bases between. The CDR3 sequence: CASSLHRLAYEQYF. As DNA, the CDR3 is TGTGCCAGCAGCTTACATAGACTAGCCTACGAGCAGTACTTC.

The chain uses TRBV11-2 and TRBJ1-4; D gene uncertain. This CDR3 comprises 16 residues. The ends were cut back, 4 bases at V and 4 bases at J, with 16 bases in the middle. CDR1 is SGHAT, CDR2 FQNNGV, per germline. CDR3 DNA: TGTGCCAGCAGCTCCTCCGGGAGAGTGATTAATGAAAAACTGTTTTTT. It is translated as CASSSSGRVINEKLFF.

V usage is TRBV4-2 and J usage is TRBJ1-1; possible D gene TRBD1, 5 bases. V was clipped by 0 bases and J by 5 bases, with 16 bases between them. In germline, CDR1 is LGHNA, CDR2 YNFKEQ. The CDR3 runs to 16 residues. Here the CDR3 DNA reads TGTGCCAGCAGCCAAGAAAGGGGTAGGGTGGATACTGAAGCTTTCTTT. Its protein is CASSQERGRVDTEAFF.

This clone occurred once. This chain joins TRBV5-1 and TRBJ2-2, with D perhaps matching TRBD2 (6 bases). Germline CDR1 is SGHRS and CDR2 is YFSETQ. Trimming took 0 bases from V and 4 from J, leaving 16 bases between them. The CDR3 spans 17 residues. The CDR3 region has the DNA TGCGCCAGCAGCTTGGCCCAGGTGGGAGGAAGCACCGGGGAGCTGTTTTTT. Translated, it gives CASSLAQVGGSTGELFF. The variable domain in full, with the rest retrieved from reference TRBV5-1 and TRBJ2-2, is KAGVTQTPRYLIKTRGQQVTLSCSPISGHRSVSWYQQTPGQGLQFLFEYFSETQRNKGNFPGRFSGRQFSNSRSEMNVSTLELGDSALYLCASSLAQVGGSTGELFFGEGSRLTVL.

The rearrangement links TRBV7-6 to TRBJ2-3; D not certain. Trimming pared 3 bases from V and 6 bases from J, leaving 7 bases between. The CDR3 spans 12 residues. The V gene's germline CDR1 is SGHVS and CDR2 FNYEAQ. CDR3 protein: CASSLSYDTQYF. CDR3 nucleotides: TGTGCCAGCAGCTTGAGTTACGATACGCAGTATTTT.

This clone has a single count. The chain combines TRBV30 with TRBJ2-2; tentatively, D is TRBD1 (6 bases). V lost 3 bases, J lost 7 bases, and 30 bases lay in between. The V gene's germline CDR1 is GTSNPN and CDR2 SVGIG (reference sequence). This CDR3 spans 19 amino acids. The CDR3 sequence: CAWRTKTGMFLWPGGELFF. The CDR3 bases are TGTGCCTGGAGGACCAAGACAGGAATGTTTCTCTGGCCCGGCGGGGAGCTGTTTTTT. Full variable domain (remainder filled in from reference TRBV30 and TRBJ2-2): SQTIHQWPATLVQPVGSPLSLECTVEGTSNPNLYWYRQAAGRGLQLLFYSVGIGQISSEVPQNLSASRPQDRQFILSSKKLLLSDSGFYLCAWRTKTGMFLWPGGELFFGEGSRLTVL.

The chain carries TRBV9 and TRBJ2-1; 8 bases are shared with TRBD1. CDR1 is SGDLS, CDR2 YYNGEE, per germline. CDR3 size: 16 residues. Trimming took 5 bases from V and 4 from J; bases not matched to a gene: 11. For the CDR3, the DNA is TGTGCCAGCAGTTACTTCCGGGACAGGCTATACAATGAGCAGTTCTTC. It encodes CASSYFRDRLYNEQFF.